The sequence of this T cell receptor beta chain was determined in a study of cytomegalovirus exposure and HLA in healthy donors. Germline lookup yields CDR1 GTSNPN and CDR2 SVGIG (reference sequence). V was pared by 3 bases and J by 1 base, with 12 bases between. This CDR3 comprises 14 residues. Primers included in the PCR were 60 Vbeta and 13 Jbeta primers. The protocol was immunoSEQ multiplex PCR, while the TCRdb copy is restricted to in-frame clones and leaves out a portion. The sample yields roughly 110,000 clones, less than 80% seen once. The chain carries TRBV30 and TRBJ1-1; the D gene is possibly TRBD1 (6 bases). The receptor comes from a woman in her thirties or forties in good health and CMV-seropositive. Input material: PBMCs. Written as DNA, the CDR3 is TGTGCCTGGAGAGTGGACAGCTCGAACACTGAAGCTTTCTTT. Protein product: CAWRVDSSNTEAFF.